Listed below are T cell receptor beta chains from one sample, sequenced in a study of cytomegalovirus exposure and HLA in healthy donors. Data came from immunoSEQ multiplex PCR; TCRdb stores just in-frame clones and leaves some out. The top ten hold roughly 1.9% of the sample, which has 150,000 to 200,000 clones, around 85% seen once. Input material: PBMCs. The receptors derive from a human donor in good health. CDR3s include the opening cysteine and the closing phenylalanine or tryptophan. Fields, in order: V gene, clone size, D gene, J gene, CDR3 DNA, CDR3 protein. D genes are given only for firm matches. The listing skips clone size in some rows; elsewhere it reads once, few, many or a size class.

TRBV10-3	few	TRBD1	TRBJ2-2	TGTGCCATCAGCGAACAGGGGTGGGACACCGGGGAGCTGTTTTTT	CAISEQGWDTGELFF
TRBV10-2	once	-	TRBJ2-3	TGCGCCAGCAGTGAGTTATCTCTAGCCCCTAGCACAGATACGCAGTATTTT	CASSELSLAPSTDTQYF
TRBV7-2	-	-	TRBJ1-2	TGTGCCAGCAGCTTCGCAGGGTCCTATGGCTACACCTTC	CASSFAGSYGYTF
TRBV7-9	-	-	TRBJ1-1	TGTTCCAGCAGCTACGAATCGGACACTGAAGCTTTCTTT	CSSSYESDTEAFF
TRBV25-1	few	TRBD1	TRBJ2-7	TGTGCCAGCAGGGCCTCTGGGACAGGGGACATATACGAGCAGTACTTC	CASRASGTGDIYEQYF
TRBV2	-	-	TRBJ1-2	TGTGCCAGCGGGTCGGGCAGGGCCCTCTATGGCTACACCTTC	CASGSGRALYGYTF
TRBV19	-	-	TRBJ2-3	TGTGCCAGTAGTTTCGGAGGGATCACAGATACGCAGTATTTT	CASSFGGITDTQYF
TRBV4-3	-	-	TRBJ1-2	TGCGCCAGCAGCCAAGATCCTTTCCTCGGGGGCTACACCTTC	CASSQDPFLGGYTF
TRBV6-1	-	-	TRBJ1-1	TGTGCCAGCAGTGAAGCAAGGTACTTAATGGGCCCTGAAGCTTTCTTT	CASSEARYLMGPEAFF
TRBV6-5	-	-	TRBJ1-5	TGTGCCAGCAGTTACATCCAGTCAGGACAGCCCCAGCATTTT	CASSYIQSGQPQHF
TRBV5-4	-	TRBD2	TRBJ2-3	TGTGCCAGCAGCTTCGGGACTAGCGGGGGGGCAGCATATTTT	CASSFGTSGGAAYF
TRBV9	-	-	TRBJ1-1	TGTGCCAGCAGCGAGAGGGTTTCCAACACTGAAGCTTTCTTT	CASSERVSNTEAFF
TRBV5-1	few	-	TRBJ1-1	TGCGCCAGCAGCGTAGACAGGTTGGGAGCTTTCTTT	CASSVDRLGAFF
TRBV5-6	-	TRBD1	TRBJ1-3	TGTGCCAGCAGCTTGGAAGCCGGGACAGCGGGGGGGAACACCATATATTTT	CASSLEAGTAGGNTIYF
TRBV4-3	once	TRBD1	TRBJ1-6	TGCGCCAGCAGTCTCGACAGGGGTGGTTCACCCCTCCACTTT	CASSLDRGGSPLHF
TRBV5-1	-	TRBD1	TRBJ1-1	TGCGCCAGCAGCACTTCCAGGGGGCGTGAGACTGAAGCTTTCTTT	CASSTSRGRETEAFF
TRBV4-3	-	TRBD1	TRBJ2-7	TGCGCCAGCAGCCAAGACGGGACAGGGGACTACGAGCAGTACTTC	CASSQDGTGDYEQYF
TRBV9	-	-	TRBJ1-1	TGTGCCAGCAGTTACGGGGGGACTGAAGCTTTCTTT	CASSYGGTEAFF
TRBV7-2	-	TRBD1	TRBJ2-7	TGTGCCAGCAGCCCGACAGGGGTACAGAAAGAGCAGTACTTC	CASSPTGVQKEQYF
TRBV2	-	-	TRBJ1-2	TGTGCCAGCAGTGAAACAGGCTATGGCTACACCTTC	CASSETGYGYTF
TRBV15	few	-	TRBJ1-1	TGTGCCACCAGCAGACCACGGGGGGACACTGAAGCTTTCTTT	CATSRPRGDTEAFF
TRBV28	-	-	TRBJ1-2	TGTGCCAGCAGGTCCGAGGCCCGATCATACGTAAACTATGGCTACACCTTC	CASRSEARSYVNYGYTF
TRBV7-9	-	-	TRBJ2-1	TGTGCCAGCAGCTTAGGGAGTCGCGGAGCTAAGAGCAATGAGCAGTTCTTC	CASSLGSRGAKSNEQFF
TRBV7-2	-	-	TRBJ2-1	TGTGCCAGCAGCGCCCGGGACTACAATGAGCAGTTCTTC	CASSARDYNEQFF